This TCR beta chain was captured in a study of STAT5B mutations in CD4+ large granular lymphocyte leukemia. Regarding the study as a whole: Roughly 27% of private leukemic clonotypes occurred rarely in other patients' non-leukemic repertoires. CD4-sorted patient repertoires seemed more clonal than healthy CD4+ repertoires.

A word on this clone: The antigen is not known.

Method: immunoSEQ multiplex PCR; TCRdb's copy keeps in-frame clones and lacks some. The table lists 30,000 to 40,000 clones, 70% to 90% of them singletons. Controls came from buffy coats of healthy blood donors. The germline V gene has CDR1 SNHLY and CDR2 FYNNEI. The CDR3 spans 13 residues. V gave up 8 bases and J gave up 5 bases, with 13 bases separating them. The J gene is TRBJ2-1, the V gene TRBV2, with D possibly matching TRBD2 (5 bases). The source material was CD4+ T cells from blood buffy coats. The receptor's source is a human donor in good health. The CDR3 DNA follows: TGTGCCAGCGAAGCGGACGGGCACAATGAGCAGTTCTTC. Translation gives CASEADGHNEQFF.